The 26 T cell receptor beta chains below all came from one sample that was sequenced in a study of beta chain features in type 1 diabetes. cDNA synthesis used the whole RNA isolate, giving expressed TCRB sequences. Assay used: immunoSEQ multiplex PCR; TCRdb lists only in-frame clones, some missing. The sample yields about 250,000 clones, roughly an eighth seen once. Sequencing was performed on naive CD4+ T cells from blood. The receptors shown here come from a woman aged 35 to 49 in good health.

This clone was picked up many times. The same CDR3 also results from other DNA sequences found in this sample. This sequence joins TRBV29-1 and TRBJ2-3; D unclear. CDR1 and CDR2 (germline): SQVTM, ANQGSEA. The CDR3 runs to 10 residues. V lost 4 bases and J lost 5, with 4 bases in between. The DNA of the CDR3 is TGCAGCGTTGGAGGAGATACGCAGTATTTT. This encodes CSVGGDTQYF.

V usage is TRBV9 and J usage is TRBJ2-5; 7 positions match TRBD2. The CDR3 is 15 amino acids. Unmatched junction bases numbered 7, after V lost 4 bases and J lost 1 base. Germline V gives CDR1 SGDLS, CDR2 YYNGEE. Here the CDR3 reads CASSPERGVQETQYF. DNA of the CDR3: TGTGCCAGCAGCCCCGAGCGGGGTGTCCAAGAGACCCAGTACTTC.

This chain links TRBV7-9 with TRBJ2-7, with 13 bases identical to TRBD2. V gave up 5 bases and J gave up 3 bases; unmatched junction bases: 4. This CDR3 comprises 15 residues. Germline-derived CDR1 and CDR2 are SEHNR and FQNEAQ (reference sequence). The CDR3 protein is CASSARLAGGYEQYF. DNA for the CDR3: TGTGCCAGCAGCGCTAGACTAGCGGGGGGCTACGAGCAGTACTTC.

The chain couples TRBV5-4 to TRBJ1-5; D possibly corresponds to TRBD1 (5 bases). The CDR3 loop spans 19 amino acids. In germline, CDR1 is SGHNT, CDR2 YYREEE (reference sequence). V lost 1 base, J lost 4 bases, and 24 bases lay in between. CDR3 sequence: CASSLRPRGASRENQPQHF. The CDR3 nucleotides read TGTGCCAGCAGCTTGCGACCCCGGGGCGCTTCACGGGAGAATCAGCCCCAGCATTTT. The entire variable domain, with the rest obtained from reference TRBV5-4 and TRBJ1-5, is as follows: ETGVTQSPTHLIKTRGQQVTLRCSSQSGHNTVSWYQQALGQGPQFIFQYYREEENGRGNFPPRFSGLQFPNYSSELNVNALELDDSALYLCASSLRPRGASRENQPQHFGDGTRLSIL.

The CDR3 DNA sequence: TGTGCCAGCAGCTTATGGCTAGTCGCAGATACGCAGTATTTT. As protein: CASSLWLVADTQYF. The rearrangement links TRBV13 to TRBJ2-3; D is ambiguous. The CDR3 is 14 amino acids. V lost 2 bases and J 4 bases, leaving 10 bases between the germline ends. Germline loops: CDR1 PRHDT, CDR2 FYEKMQ (reference sequence).

This clone was counted a few times. The chain has TRBV19 and TRBJ1-4, with D possibly being TRBD1 (6 bases). The CDR3 has 13 amino acids. CDR1 and CDR2 from the germline V gene are LNHDA and SQIVND (reference sequence). V was trimmed by 10 bases and J by 8 bases, leaving 17 bases between them. CDR3 sequence: CATAGGAGEKLFF. Here the CDR3 DNA reads TGTGCCACAGCGGGGGGCGCAGGGGAAAAACTGTTTTTT.

The V and J genes are TRBV4-2 and TRBJ2-4; weak D call: TRBD2 (5 bases). In germline, CDR1 is LGHNA, CDR2 YNFKEQ. CDR3 length: 18 amino acids. V was pared by 0 bases and J by 0 bases, with 15 bases between. The DNA for the CDR3 is TGTGCCAGCAGCCAAGATCTGCCGGGGTCGTTAGCCAAAAACATTCAGTACTTC. Encoded protein: CASSQDLPGSLAKNIQYF.

This clone turned up a few times. The V call is TRBV7-2, the J call TRBJ2-3; 12 bases agree with TRBD2. Trimming at V came to 5 bases and at J to 1 base, leaving 7 bases not matched to a gene. This CDR3 has 17 residues. From germline, CDR1 is SGHTA and CDR2 FQGNSA. CDR3 residues: CASSPRLAGVRTDTQYF. The CDR3 DNA sequence: TGTGCCAGCAGCCCCCGACTAGCGGGGGTACGCACAGATACGCAGTATTTT. The full variable domain, with the rest looked up from reference TRBV7-2 and TRBJ2-3, is GAGVSQSPSNKVTEKGKDVELRCDPISGHTALYWYRQSLGQGLEFLIYFQGNSAPDKSGLPSDRFSAERTGGSVSTLTIQRTQQEDSAVYLCASSPRLAGVRTDTQYFGPGTRLTVL.

This clone was recorded a few times. The CDR3 bases are TGTGCCAGCTACGCCATCAGGGTTTGCAAGCCCCAGCATTTT. It codes for CASYAIRVCKPQHF. V is TRBV6-7 and J is TRBJ1-5; D may be TRBD1 (5 bases). TRBV6-7 is reported as an ORF; its role is uncertain. The CDR3 is 14 amino acids. Deletions cut 8 bases from V and 8 bases from J, with 19 bases between.

In its sample, this clone was seen a few times. The CDR3 sequence is CASSPRFRGYNEQFF. CDR3 nucleotide sequence: TGTGCCAGCAGCCCTCGGTTTAGGGGGTACAATGAGCAGTTCTTC. The chain recombines TRBV13 with TRBJ2-1, with a tentative D call TRBD1 (6 bases). Germline V gives CDR1 PRHDT, CDR2 FYEKMQ (reference sequence). The CDR3 covers 15 residues. The V end lost 5 bases, the J end lost 4 bases, and 15 bases lay between the germline ends.

The chain joins TRBV7-9 to TRBJ2-3, with 8 bases identical to TRBD2. The CDR3 has 16 amino acids. Germline V CDR1 and CDR2: SEHNR, FQNEAQ (reference sequence). The V and J ends lost 5 bases and 3 bases, in that order; junction bases with no gene match: 10. The CDR3 reads CASSSPGGASTDTQYF. In nucleotides, the CDR3 is TGTGCCAGCAGCAGCCCCGGGGGGGCCTCTACAGATACGCAGTATTTT. Looking up the rest from reference TRBV7-9 and TRBJ2-3 gives the full variable domain: DTGVSQNPRHKITKRGQNVTFRCDPISEHNRLYWYRQTLGQGPEFLTYFQNEAQLEKSRLLSDRFSAERPKGSFSTLEIQRTEQGDSAMYLCASSSPGGASTDTQYFGPGTRLTVL.

This chain links TRBV7-2 with TRBJ2-2; D not resolved. CDR1 is SGHTA and CDR2 is FQGNSA in the germline V gene. The length of the CDR3 is 15 residues. The ends were cut back, 2 bases at V and 7 bases at J, with 14 bases in the middle. The chain's CDR3 is CASSLRPPGGGELFF. In DNA, the CDR3 is TGTGCCAGCAGCTTAAGACCCCCCGGCGGCGGGGAGCTGTTTTTT.

The chain is built from TRBV5-6 and TRBJ2-2; 11 positions match TRBD1. Germline V lookup: CDR1 SGHDT, CDR2 YYEEEE. The CDR3 is 16 residues long. After removal of 3 bases from V and 4 bases from J, the junction contained 5 bases not matched to a gene. The CDR3 loop reads CASSWTGGGSTGELFF. As DNA, the CDR3 is TGTGCCAGCAGCTGGACAGGGGGCGGGAGCACCGGGGAGCTGTTTTTT.

This clone was seen a handful of times. The sample has other DNA sequences that encode this CDR3 too. The chain carries TRBV6-5 and TRBJ2-2, with 8 bases that match TRBD2. Germline assignment: CDR1 MNHEY and CDR2 SVGAGI. V shed 9 bases, J shed 1 base, and the junction held 4 bases outside the gene matches. There are 14 residues in the CDR3. The DNA for the CDR3 is TGTGCCAGTACTCGGGGGGGGAACACCGGGGAGCTGTTTTTT. Translation gives CASTRGGNTGELFF.

The genes are TRBV28 and TRBJ2-5; 8 nucleotides agree with TRBD2. The CDR3 is made up of 16 amino acids. Germline CDR1 and CDR2: MDHEN and SYDVKM. With V trimmed by 7 bases and J by 5 bases, 15 bases remained unmatched. The CDR3: CASTLGREVWSETQYF. The DNA of the CDR3 is TGTGCCAGCACCCTGGGGCGGGAGGTCTGGAGCGAGACCCAGTACTTC.

This chain links TRBV7-8 with TRBJ2-5, with 10 positions matching TRBD1. Unmatched junction bases numbered 5, after V lost 2 bases and J lost 5 bases. The germline V gene encodes CDR1 SGHVS and CDR2 FQNEAQ. The CDR3 runs to 15 residues. The CDR3 DNA reads as TGTGCCAGCAGCTTACCGGGACAGGGGTTGGAGACCCAGTACTTC. Protein: CASSLPGQGLETQYF.

The chain is built from TRBV18 and TRBJ2-7; tentative D call: TRBD2 (6 bases). The CDR3 has 16 amino acids. From germline, CDR1 is KGHSH and CDR2 LQKENI. V was cut by 3 bases and J by 4 bases, with 19 bases left in between. This CDR3 is CASSPTVGGAGYEQYF. For the CDR3, the DNA is TGTGCCAGCTCACCGACGGTGGGGGGTGCAGGATACGAGCAGTACTTC.

In this sample, this clone turned up many times. The V call is TRBV4-3, the J call TRBJ1-2; perhaps TRBD1 as D (5 bases). The CDR3 covers 13 residues. V was cut by 5 bases and J by 2 bases, with 9 bases left in between. Per the germline V gene, CDR1 is LGHNA and CDR2 is YSLEER. CDR3 loop: CASSEQGNYGYTF. The CDR3 nucleotides read TGCGCCAGCAGCGAGCAGGGAAACTATGGCTACACCTTC.

The sample holds a few counts of this clone. The V gene is TRBV11-2, the J gene TRBJ1-1; D possibly corresponds to TRBD1 (5 bases). Per the germline V gene, CDR1 is SGHAT and CDR2 is FQNNGV. The CDR3 is 12 amino acids. V was clipped by 3 bases and J by 7 bases, with 9 bases between them. CDR3 in amino acids: CASSFRGGEAFF. CDR3 nucleotide sequence: TGTGCCAGCAGCTTCCGGGGGGGTGAAGCTTTCTTT.

Only a few counts were recorded for this clone. The chain's CDR3 is CASSFRGRALFF. CDR3 sequence (DNA): TGTGCCAGCAGCTTCAGGGGGCGGGCGCTGTTTTTT. This chain connects TRBV7-2 to TRBJ2-2, with 8 bases that match TRBD1. The CDR3 has 12 residues. Germline CDR1 is SGHTA and CDR2 is FQGNSA. Trimming cost V 3 bases and J 13 bases; bases outside gene matches: 4.

This clone has a handful of counts. The chain links TRBV12-5 to TRBJ1-1, with D perhaps matching TRBD1 (6 bases). V gave up 2 bases and J gave up 8 bases, with 15 bases separating them. From germline, CDR1 is LGHNT and CDR2 FRNRAP. CDR3 length equals 14 residues. The CDR3 sequence is CASGLTPGTHEAFF. Here the CDR3 DNA reads TGTGCTAGTGGTTTGACCCCCGGGACACACGAAGCTTTCTTT.

The genes are TRBV10-3 and TRBJ1-5; possible D gene TRBD1, 6 bases. V was shortened by 2 bases and J by 0 bases, with 8 bases between the two germline ends. The length of the CDR3 is 15 residues. The germline V gene has CDR1 ENHRY and CDR2 SYGVKD. CDR3 sequence reads: CAISEGQNSNQPQHF. CDR3 nucleotide sequence: TGTGCCATCAGTGAGGGACAGAATAGCAATCAGCCCCAGCATTTT.

The CDR3 spells CASSLLGGTYGYTF. The CDR3 region has the DNA TGTGCCAGCAGCTTACTGGGAGGCACCTATGGCTACACCTTC. The chain combines TRBV7-9 with TRBJ1-2; no definite D call. Per germline, CDR1 SEHNR and CDR2 FQNEAQ (reference sequence). Deletions cut 2 bases from V and 4 bases from J, with 11 bases between. This CDR3 is built from 14 residues.

This chain connects TRBV28 to TRBJ2-3, with TRBD2 identical over 7 bases. Germline V gene lookup returns CDR1 MDHEN and CDR2 SYDVKM. The CDR3 consists of 15 residues. Losses at the gene ends were 9 bases for V and 0 bases for J; bases not matched to a gene: 9. Here the CDR3 reads CASAPSGPSTDTQYF. DNA of the CDR3: TGTGCCAGTGCCCCTAGCGGTCCAAGCACAGATACGCAGTATTTT. The whole variable domain, filled in from reference TRBV28 and TRBJ2-3, reads DVKVTQSSRYLVKRTGEKVFLECVQDMDHENMFWYRQDPGLGLRLIYFSYDVKMKEKGDIPEGYSVSREKKERFSLILESASTNQTSMYLCASAPSGPSTDTQYFGPGTRLTVL.

The chain uses TRBV11-2 and TRBJ1-5; D may be TRBD1 (6 bases). CDR3 length: 17 amino acids. Trimming left V 5 bases short and J 0 bases short, with 17 bases between. The V gene's germline CDR1 is SGHAT and CDR2 FQNNGV. Written as DNA, the CDR3 is TGTGCCAGCAGCGCGGGGGGGACATCATATAGCAATCAGCCCCAGCATTTT. It codes for CASSAGGTSYSNQPQHF.

This clone was seen a few times. The V and J genes are TRBV5-1 and TRBJ2-3, with 11 bases fitting TRBD2. This CDR3 region has 21 residues. The junction had 16 bases not matched to a gene; V was cut back by 1 base and J by 0 bases. Germline V gene sequence: CDR1 SGHRS, CDR2 YFSETQ. CDR3 region: CASSLYATSGELPLSTDTQYF. The CDR3 nucleotides read TGCGCCAGCAGCTTGTACGCGACTAGCGGGGAACTCCCACTTAGCACAGATACGCAGTATTTT. Variable domain in full (rest from reference TRBV5-1 and TRBJ2-3): KAGVTQTPRYLIKTRGQQVTLSCSPISGHRSVSWYQQTPGQGLQFLFEYFSETQRNKGNFPGRFSGRQFSNSRSEMNVSTLELGDSALYLCASSLYATSGELPLSTDTQYFGPGTRLTVL.